Sequencing of this TCR beta chain was carried out in a study of beta chain features in type 1 diabetes. Study conclusions and caveats: A moderate, significant TCRB CDR3 shortening appeared in type 1 diabetes across four CD4+ subsets.

In regard to this clone: Its antigen remains unknown.

Expressed TCRB transcripts were sequenced after all isolated RNA was converted to cDNA. Only in-frame clones appear in the TCRdb table, and some are missing; sequencing was by immunoSEQ multiplex PCR. The table has under 55,000 clones, around 40% seen once; the top ten hold 1.4%. Germline values: CDR1 MDHEN, CDR2 SYDVKM. The V segment lost 6 bases and the J segment 1 base; nucleotides outside the gene matches: 9. This CDR3 contains 15 residues. The sequence was collected from a man aged 25-45 years with type 1 diabetes. The sequencing sample was made of Tregs from blood. The rearrangement links TRBV28 to TRBJ2-7; 7 nucleotides align to TRBD1. The CDR3 coding sequence is TGTGCCAGCAGCCTCGCCCGGGACAGTTCCTACGAGCAGTACTTC. Protein: CASSLARDSSYEQYF.